This T cell receptor beta chain was captured in a study of beta chain features in type 1 diabetes. Study details: Sorted cell examination encompassed approximately 110 million cells across all samples. Study conclusions and caveats: In every one of the four CD4+ subsets, TCRB CDR3s were moderately but significantly shorter in Type 1 diabetes patients. VDJ junctions from patients with type 1 diabetes contained fewer insertions and more deletions.

Using CD45RO/CCR7/CD25/CD127/CD95/CD27, CD4+ naive, central memory, regulatory and stem cell-like memory cells were sorted. A few counts support this clone. The antigen remains unidentified. Other DNA sequences from this sample encode an identical CDR3 as well. As every portion of the isolated RNA was reverse transcribed, the sequencing read expressed TCRB transcripts. About 3.9 million reads on average were seen across naive, central memory and regulatory T cell samples. Measured with immunoSEQ multiplex PCR; TCRdb has only the in-frame clones, and not every one. Among 120,000 or so clones listed, 15% to 20% were seen once. The TCR originated in a man aged 18 to 35 with type 1 diabetes. The sequenced sample was central memory CD4+ T cells from blood.

DNA for the CDR3: TGCGCCAGCAGCTCTGGACAGGGGGATTCACCCCTCCACTTT. This sequence encodes CASSSGQGDSPLHF. V and J are TRBV5-1 and TRBJ1-6; 10 bases fit TRBD1. The ends lost 3 bases at V and 8 bases at J; junction bases unmatched: 2. From germline, CDR1 is SGHRS and CDR2 YFSETQ. This CDR3 is 14 amino acids long.